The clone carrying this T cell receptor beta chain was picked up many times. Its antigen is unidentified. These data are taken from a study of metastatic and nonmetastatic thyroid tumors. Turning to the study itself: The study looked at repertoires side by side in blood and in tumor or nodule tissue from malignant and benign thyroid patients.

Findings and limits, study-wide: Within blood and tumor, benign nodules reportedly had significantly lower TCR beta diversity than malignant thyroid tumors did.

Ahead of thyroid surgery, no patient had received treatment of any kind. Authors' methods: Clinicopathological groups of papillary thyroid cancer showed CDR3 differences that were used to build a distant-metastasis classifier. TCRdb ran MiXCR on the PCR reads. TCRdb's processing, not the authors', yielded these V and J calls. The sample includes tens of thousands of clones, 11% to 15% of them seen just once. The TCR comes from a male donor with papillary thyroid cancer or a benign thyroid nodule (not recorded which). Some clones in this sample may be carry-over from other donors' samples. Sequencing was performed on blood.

The CDR3 here is CASSPHGTSKADTQYF. The CDR3 DNA is TGTGCCAGCAGTCCCCACGGGACCAGCAAAGCAGATACGCAGTATTTT. The rearrangement uses TRBV28 and TRBJ2-3; either TRBD1 or TRBD2 may fit D (5 bases each). The V end was cut by 5 bases, the J end by 4 bases, with 19 bases between. This CDR3 has 16 residues. CDR1 and CDR2 from the germline V gene are MDHEN and SYDVKM.